These 21 T cell receptor beta chains share one sample of origin, sequenced in a study of blood T cell repertoires in COVID-19. Using immunoSEQ multiplex PCR, the repertoire was profiled, and TCRdb retains in-frame clones only, with some absent. The sample has fewer than 250,000 clones, about 86% seen once; the top ten hold roughly 14%. Sequencing was done on a sample of PBMCs or T cells enriched from blood (not recorded which). The receptors come from a woman aged 45-60 years with acute COVID-19.

The chain uses TRBV11-1 and TRBJ2-1; 10 bases agree with TRBD2. Germline CDR1 is SGHAT and CDR2 is FQDESV (reference sequence). The J segment lost 2 bases and the V segment lost 5 bases, leaving 6 bases of the junction unmatched. The CDR3 consists of 16 residues. CDR3 amino acids: CASSVTSGATYNEQFF. The CDR3 coding sequence is TGTGCCAGCAGCGTCACTAGCGGGGCAACCTACAATGAGCAGTTCTTC.

This chain uses TRBV28 with TRBJ2-2; D may be TRBD1 (5 bases). The CDR3 is made up of 14 amino acids. V was shortened by 6 bases and J by 0 bases, with 8 bases between the two germline ends. Germline CDR1 reads MDHEN; CDR2 reads SYDVKM. CDR3 loop: CASSDRTNTGELFF. CDR3 coding DNA: TGTGCCAGCAGCGACAGAACGAACACCGGGGAGCTGTTTTTT.

This sequence joins TRBV2 and TRBJ2-2; maybe TRBD1 (5 bases). The CDR3 is 14 amino acids. The germline CDR1 and CDR2 sequences are SNHLY and FYNNEI. Trimming cost V 6 bases and J 5 bases, with 13 bases left between them. CDR3: CASSVQGLTGELFF. CDR3 DNA: TGTGCCAGCAGCGTGCAGGGATTGACCGGGGAGCTGTTTTTT.

V is TRBV19 and J is TRBJ2-1; 13 bases match TRBD2. The CDR3 contains 17 residues. The J segment lost 1 base and the V segment lost 5 bases, leaving 5 bases of the junction unmatched. Germline assignment: CDR1 LNHDA and CDR2 SQIVND (reference sequence). The CDR3, as DNA: TGTGCCAGTAGTCCCACTAGCGGGAGGGCATCCTACAATGAGCAGTTCTTC. It is translated as CASSPTSGRASYNEQFF. Together with reference TRBV19 and TRBJ2-1, the CDR3 gives the full variable domain: DGGITQSPKYLFRKEGQNVTLSCEQNLNHDAMYWYRQDPGQGLRLIYYSQIVNDFQKGDIAEGYSVSREKKESFPLTVTSAQKNPTAFYLCASSPTSGRASYNEQFFGPGTRLTVL.

In this sample, this clone turned up once. The V call is TRBV6-1, the J call TRBJ2-1; D is unresolved. Germline-derived CDR1 and CDR2 are MNHNS and SASEGT. This CDR3 region has 14 residues. The ends were cut back, 3 bases at V and 4 bases at J, with 10 bases in the middle. The CDR3 nucleotides read TGTGCCAGCAGTGAGAGCAGGCGATACAATGAGCAGTTCTTC. Its protein is CASSESRRYNEQFF.

V usage is TRBV2 and J usage is TRBJ1-5; 9 positions agree with TRBD1. CDR1 SNHLY and CDR2 FYNNEI come from the germline V gene. The CDR3 spans 14 residues. V shed 5 bases, J shed 6 bases, and the junction held 5 bases outside the gene matches. The CDR3 reads CASSSRDRAQPQHF. The DNA for the CDR3 is TGTGCCAGCAGTAGCCGGGACAGGGCTCAGCCCCAGCATTTT. Together with reference TRBV2 and TRBJ1-5, the CDR3 gives the full variable domain: EPEVTQTPSHQVTQMGQEVILRCVPISNHLYFYWYRQILGQKVEFLVSFYNNEISEKSEIFDDQFSVERPDGSNFTLKIRSTKLEDSAMYFCASSSRDRAQPQHFGDGTRLSIL.

The chain uses TRBV30 and TRBJ2-7; 11 nucleotides agree with TRBD2. Germline V CDR1 and CDR2: GTSNPN, SVGIG (reference sequence). The CDR3 loop spans 15 amino acids. J gave up 0 bases and V 0 bases, and 1 base lay outside the gene matches. CDR3 nucleotides: TGTGCCTGGAGTGTACTAGCGGGAGCCTCCTACGAGCAGTACTTC. Its translation is CAWSVLAGASYEQYF.

The chain joins TRBV7-6 to TRBJ2-1; 14 nucleotides match TRBD2. This CDR3 has 15 residues. Trimming at V came to 5 bases and at J to 9 bases, leaving 6 bases not matched to a gene. Germline CDR1 is SGHVS and CDR2 is FNYEAQ. The CDR3 reads CASSTGLAGGVEQFF. In nucleotides, the CDR3 is TGTGCCAGCAGCACCGGACTAGCGGGGGGTGTTGAGCAGTTCTTC. The full variable domain, in which reference TRBV7-6 and TRBJ2-1 provide the parts outside the CDR3, is GAGVSQSPRYKVTKRGQDVALRCDPISGHVSLYWYRQALGQGPEFLTYFNYEAQQDKSGLPNDRFSAERPEGSISTLTIQRTEQRDSAMYRCASSTGLAGGVEQFFGPGTRLTVL.

The V call is TRBV11-2, the J call TRBJ2-3; 9 nucleotides agree with TRBD1. There are 18 residues in the CDR3. V gave up 6 bases and J gave up 6 bases; unmatched junction bases: 19. The V gene's germline CDR1 is SGHAT and CDR2 FQNNGV. CDR3 sequence reads: CASRMGYMIGTGTDTQYF. The CDR3 DNA is TGTGCCAGCAGAATGGGGTATATGATCGGGACAGGGACGGATACGCAGTATTTT.

The rearrangement joins TRBV7-2 to TRBJ2-1, with TRBD2 matching over 7 bases. CDR1 SGHTA and CDR2 FQGNSA come from the germline V gene. The V and J ends lost 1 base and 8 bases, in that order; junction bases with no gene match: 11. This CDR3 comprises 16 residues. CDR3 nucleotide sequence: TGTGCCAGCAGCTTAGTGGGGGGAGGGCCTATCGATGAGCAGTTCTTC. Translation gives CASSLVGGGPIDEQFF.

This clone was seen only once. This chain connects TRBV10-3 to TRBJ2-1, with TRBD1 identical over 10 bases. Germline V gene lookup returns CDR1 ENHRY and CDR2 SYGVKD. J was trimmed by 6 bases and V by 4 bases; bases with no gene match: 3. This CDR3 is 14 amino acids long. The CDR3 protein is CAISGQGAANEQFF. The CDR3 DNA sequence: TGTGCCATCAGTGGACAGGGGGCCGCCAATGAGCAGTTCTTC.

This clone showed up just once. Other DNA sequences in the same sample also yield this CDR3. The chain has TRBV28 and TRBJ1-1; 11 bases are shared with TRBD1. V shed 4 bases and J 5 bases; nucleotides not matched to a gene: 3. This CDR3 is built from 14 residues. Germline loops: CDR1 MDHEN, CDR2 SYDVKM. The CDR3 here is CASSWGTGGTEAFF. The CDR3 DNA reads TGTGCCAGCAGTTGGGGGACAGGGGGAACTGAAGCTTTCTTT.

This sequence joins TRBV28 and TRBJ1-5; D might be TRBD1 (6 bases). Deletions cut 3 bases from V and 0 bases from J, with 9 bases between. The CDR3 runs 15 residues. The germline CDR1 and CDR2 sequences are MDHEN and SYDVKM. The CDR3 DNA reads TGTGCCAGCAGTTTTCGCAGGGGTAGCAATCAGCCCCAGCATTTT. Amino acid sequence: CASSFRRGSNQPQHF.

This chain links TRBV7-2 with TRBJ2-7; 16 bases fit TRBD2. The length of the CDR3 is 18 residues. CDR1 SGHTA and CDR2 FQGNSA come from the germline V gene. J was trimmed by 0 bases and V by 5 bases; bases with no gene match: 7. The CDR3 nucleotides read TGTGCCAGCAGCCTCGGGACTAGCGGGAGGGCTTCCTCCTACGAGCAGTACTTC. It yields the protein CASSLGTSGRASSYEQYF.

CDR3 in DNA: TGTGCCAGCAGCTTAGCGCCGACTAGGGGCTACGAGCAGTACTTC. Translating gives CASSLAPTRGYEQYF. The chain uses TRBV7-2 and TRBJ2-7; possible D gene TRBD2, 6 bases. This CDR3 has 15 amino acids. V lost 0 bases to trimming and J lost 3 bases, with 12 bases between them. Germline lookup yields CDR1 SGHTA and CDR2 FQGNSA.

This sequence joins TRBV30 and TRBJ2-7; 9 positions agree with TRBD1. After removal of 7 bases from V and 3 bases from J, the junction contained 4 bases not matched to a gene. The germline gives CDR1 GTSNPN, CDR2 SVGIG (reference sequence). The CDR3 covers 12 residues. The CDR3 nucleotides read TGTGCCTACGACAGGGGGGACTACGAGCAGTACTTC. Its translation is CAYDRGDYEQYF.

V usage is TRBV6-5 and J usage is TRBJ2-7, with 7 bases identical to TRBD1. This CDR3 is built from 13 residues. V shed 4 bases, J shed 1 base, and the junction held 1 base outside the gene matches. From germline, CDR1 is MNHEY and CDR2 SVGAGI. CDR3 bases: TGTGCCAGCAGTTGGGACAGATCCTACGAGCAGTACTTC. This translates into CASSWDRSYEQYF.

This sequence joins TRBV7-2 and TRBJ2-6, with 7 bases lining up with TRBD1. The CDR3 loop spans 17 amino acids. The ends lost 5 bases at V and 0 bases at J; junction bases unmatched: 7. The germline V gene encodes CDR1 SGHTA and CDR2 FQGNSA. The CDR3 is CASSAQGQTSGANVLTF. The DNA for the CDR3 is TGTGCCAGCAGCGCTCAGGGACAGACCTCTGGGGCCAACGTCCTGACTTTC.

The chain recombines TRBV6-5 with TRBJ2-7; TRBD2 might be the D (5 bases). Germline lookup yields CDR1 MNHEY and CDR2 SVGAGI. The CDR3 contains 15 residues. V shed 6 bases and J shed 5 bases, with 20 bases lying between them. The CDR3 loop is CASRPERLVPNEQYF. The CDR3 region has the DNA TGTGCCAGCAGACCTGAGCGGCTAGTCCCCAACGAGCAGTACTTC.

The chain employs TRBV4-1 and TRBJ2-3, with 9 nucleotides matching TRBD2. Looked up from germline, CDR1 is MGHRA and CDR2 is YSYEKL. The CDR3 consists of 17 residues. V shed 5 bases and J 0 bases; nucleotides not matched to a gene: 9. The CDR3 reads CASSFRSTSGSTDTQYF. Here the CDR3 DNA reads TGCGCCAGCAGCTTCCGTTCCACTAGCGGGAGCACAGATACGCAGTATTTT.

This chain connects TRBV5-4 to TRBJ2-2, with 12 positions matching TRBD2. J was trimmed by 5 bases and V by 3 bases; bases with no gene match: 5. The CDR3 is made up of 16 amino acids. Looked up from germline, CDR1 is SGHNT and CDR2 is YYREEE (reference sequence). CDR3 loop: CASSWGLAGITGELFF. CDR3 coding DNA: TGTGCCAGCAGCTGGGGACTAGCGGGCATAACCGGGGAGCTGTTTTTT.